This TCR beta chain was documented in a study of shared clonotypes between healthy human individuals. The study, taken as a whole, reports: Estimated richness was generally greater in naive than memory subsets.

Germline V gene lookup returns CDR1 SGHTA and CDR2 FQGTGA. This CDR3 is 15 amino acids long. Trimming took off 5 bases at V and 4 bases at J, with 17 bases between the two ends. Those who donated, Caucasian adults without exception, all lived in Nashville, Tennessee. Sequenced by immunoSEQ multiplex PCR; TCRdb stores in-frame clones only, minus some. The repertoire holds some 200,000 clones, with about 66% as singletons. Comment on this clone: The antigen remains undetermined.

The receptor comes from a man aged 25-40 years in good health. The chain recombines TRBV7-3 with TRBJ1-1; D remains unclear. Sequenced material: memory CD4+ T cells sorted from blood. Subset of the sample: CD45RA-negative fraction. CDR3 coding DNA: TGTGCCAGCAGCGCGTGGGGAGCCGGTACCACTGAAGCTTTCTTT. Its translation: CASSAWGAGTTEAFF.